Only a few counts were recorded for the clone carrying this T cell receptor beta chain. As yet, its antigen is unknown. Time point indicated: cycle 4 day 1 (C4D1), after six to seven weeks of nivolumab. All patients relapsed after autologous stem cell transplantation, and brentuximab vedotin exposure varied. Isolation of CD8+ T cells from thawed PBMCs used magnetic negative selection. CDR3 length: 16 amino acids. Germline loops: CDR1 SGHAT, CDR2 FQNNGV. With V trimmed by 2 bases and J by 5 bases, 6 bases remained unmatched. This sample was taken from a study of PD-1 blockade in classical Hodgkin lymphoma. Study as a whole: Patients in the cohort were put on intravenous nivolumab, 3 mg/kg every 2 weeks. The study, taken as a whole, reports: Excluded were patients who started nivolumab under 1 year after ASCT, a group that had lower diversity.

The method was immunoSEQ multiplex PCR; TCRdb's version includes in-frame clones alone and lacks a portion of them. The table lists 4,000 to 6,000 clones, 60% to 75% of them singletons. The TCR originated in a human donor with classical Hodgkin lymphoma. This rearrangement joins TRBV11-2 to TRBJ2-2; 9 nucleotides match TRBD1. Source: CD8+ T cells from blood, taken before the fourth cycle of nivolumab. Here the CDR3 reads CASSLLPTGGTGELFF. The CDR3 DNA sequence: TGTGCCAGCAGCTTACTTCCGACAGGGGGGACCGGGGAGCTGTTTTTT.